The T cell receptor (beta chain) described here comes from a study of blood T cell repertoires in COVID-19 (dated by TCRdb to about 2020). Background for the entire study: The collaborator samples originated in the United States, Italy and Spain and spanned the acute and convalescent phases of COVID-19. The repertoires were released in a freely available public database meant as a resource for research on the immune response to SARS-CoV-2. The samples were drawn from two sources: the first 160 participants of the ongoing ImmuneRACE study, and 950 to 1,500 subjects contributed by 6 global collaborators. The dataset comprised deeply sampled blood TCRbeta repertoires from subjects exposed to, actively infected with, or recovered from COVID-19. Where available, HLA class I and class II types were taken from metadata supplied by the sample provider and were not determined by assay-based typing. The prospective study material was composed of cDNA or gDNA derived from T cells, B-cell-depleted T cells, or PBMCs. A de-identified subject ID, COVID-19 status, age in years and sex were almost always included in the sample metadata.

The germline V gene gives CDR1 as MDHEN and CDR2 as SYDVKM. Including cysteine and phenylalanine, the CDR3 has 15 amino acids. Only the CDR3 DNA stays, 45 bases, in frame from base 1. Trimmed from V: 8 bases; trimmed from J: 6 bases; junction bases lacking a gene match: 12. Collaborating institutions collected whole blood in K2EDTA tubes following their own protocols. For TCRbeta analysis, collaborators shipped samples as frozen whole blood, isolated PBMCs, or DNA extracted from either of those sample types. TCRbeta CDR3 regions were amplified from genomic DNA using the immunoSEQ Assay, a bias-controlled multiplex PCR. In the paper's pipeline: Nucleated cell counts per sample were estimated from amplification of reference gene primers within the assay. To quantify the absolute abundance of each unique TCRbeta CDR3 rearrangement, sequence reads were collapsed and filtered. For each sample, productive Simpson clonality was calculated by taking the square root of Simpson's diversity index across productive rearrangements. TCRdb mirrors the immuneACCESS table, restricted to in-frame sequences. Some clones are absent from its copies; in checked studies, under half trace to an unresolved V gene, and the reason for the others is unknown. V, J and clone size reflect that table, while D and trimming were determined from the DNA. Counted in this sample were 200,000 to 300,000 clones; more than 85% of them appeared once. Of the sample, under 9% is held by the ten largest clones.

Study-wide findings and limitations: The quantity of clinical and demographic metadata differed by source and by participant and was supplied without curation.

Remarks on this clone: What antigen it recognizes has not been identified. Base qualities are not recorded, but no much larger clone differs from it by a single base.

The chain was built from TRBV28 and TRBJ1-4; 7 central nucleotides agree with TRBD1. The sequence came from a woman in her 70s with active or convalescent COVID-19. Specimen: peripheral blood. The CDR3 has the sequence CASQDLGTVYEKLFF. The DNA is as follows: TGTGCCAGCCAGGACCTCGGGACAGTTTATGAAAAACTGTTTTTT.